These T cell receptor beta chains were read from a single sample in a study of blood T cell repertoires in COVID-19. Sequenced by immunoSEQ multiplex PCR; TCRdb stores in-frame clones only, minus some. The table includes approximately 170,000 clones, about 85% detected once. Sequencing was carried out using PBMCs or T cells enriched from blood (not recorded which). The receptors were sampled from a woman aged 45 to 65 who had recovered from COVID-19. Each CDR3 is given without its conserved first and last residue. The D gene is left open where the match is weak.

CDR3: ASSGGA
J: TRBJ2-6
V: TRBV21-1
D: NA

CDR3: ASSVAGSGNTIY
J: TRBJ1-3
V: TRBV9
D: NA

CDR3: ASSFLGQPQH
J: TRBJ1-5
V: TRBV27
D: NA

CDR3: ASSLGTSVSYEQY
J: TRBJ2-7
V: TRBV13
D: TRBD2

CDR3: ASSLEGTGLAGDEYEQY
J: TRBJ2-7
V: TRBV11-3
D: TRBD2

CDR3: ASSLAGVENNSPLH
J: TRBJ1-6
V: TRBV7-9
D: NA

CDR3: ASSPPGQTNTGELF
J: TRBJ2-2
V: TRBV7-9
D: TRBD1

CDR3: ASSLEQTRGPYEQY
J: TRBJ2-7
V: TRBV5-4
D: NA

CDR3: ASSLLRGISTDTQY
J: TRBJ2-3
V: TRBV11-3
D: NA

CDR3: ASSYSPGTGGWAF
J: TRBJ1-1
V: TRBV6-2/TRBV6-3
D: TRBD1

CDR3: ASSSLESSYEQY
J: TRBJ2-7
V: TRBV7-2
D: NA

CDR3: ASSPQGGGYT
J: TRBJ1-2
V: TRBV7-8
D: TRBD1

CDR3: ASSPHSSGWETQY
J: TRBJ2-5
V: TRBV7-3
D: TRBD2

CDR3: ASSVGGGASEAF
J: TRBJ1-1
V: TRBV9
D: NA

CDR3: ASTLEEKLF
J: TRBJ1-4
V: TRBV6-5
D: NA

CDR3: ASSLVLAGVETQY
J: TRBJ2-5
V: TRBV5-4
D: TRBD2

CDR3: ASSFLPGQGHEKLF
J: TRBJ1-4
V: TRBV7-2
D: TRBD1

CDR3: ASSRDRRNTEAF
J: TRBJ1-1
V: TRBV5-1
D: TRBD1

CDR3: ASSLDTTNEKLF
J: TRBJ1-4
V: TRBV5-1
D: NA

CDR3: ASSFKGVAYT
J: TRBJ1-2
V: TRBV28
D: NA

CDR3: ASSPPKTSGYEQY
J: TRBJ2-7
V: TRBV6-5
D: TRBD2

CDR3: ASSLAVAGGREQY
J: TRBJ2-7
V: TRBV7-2
D: TRBD2

CDR3: ASSLAGRGPYNEQF
J: TRBJ2-1
V: TRBV7-2
D: TRBD2

CDR3: ASSRGSNLDSYEQY
J: TRBJ2-7
V: TRBV11-2
D: NA

CDR3: ASSVLGPSGLTGELF
J: TRBJ2-2
V: TRBV3-1/TRBV3-2
D: NA

CDR3: ASGPQAGVYNEQF
J: TRBJ2-1
V: TRBV11-2
D: TRBD2

CDR3: ASSDLSGGNPEQF
J: TRBJ2-1
V: TRBV25-1
D: TRBD2

CDR3: ASSPRTSGGADTQY
J: TRBJ2-3
V: TRBV9
D: TRBD2

CDR3: ATSDPSYNEQF
J: TRBJ2-1
V: TRBV24-1
D: NA